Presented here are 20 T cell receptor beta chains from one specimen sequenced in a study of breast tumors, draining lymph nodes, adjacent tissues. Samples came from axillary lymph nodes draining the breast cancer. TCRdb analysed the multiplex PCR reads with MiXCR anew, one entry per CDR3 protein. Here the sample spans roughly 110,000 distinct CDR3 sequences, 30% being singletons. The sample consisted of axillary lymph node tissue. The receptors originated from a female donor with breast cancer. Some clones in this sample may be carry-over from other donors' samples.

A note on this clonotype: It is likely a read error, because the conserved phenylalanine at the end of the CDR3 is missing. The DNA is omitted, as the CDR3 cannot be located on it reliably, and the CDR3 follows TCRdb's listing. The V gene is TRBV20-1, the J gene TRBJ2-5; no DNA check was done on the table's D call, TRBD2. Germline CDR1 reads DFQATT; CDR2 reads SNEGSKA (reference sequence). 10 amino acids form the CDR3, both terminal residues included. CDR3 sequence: CSARRTSGSY.

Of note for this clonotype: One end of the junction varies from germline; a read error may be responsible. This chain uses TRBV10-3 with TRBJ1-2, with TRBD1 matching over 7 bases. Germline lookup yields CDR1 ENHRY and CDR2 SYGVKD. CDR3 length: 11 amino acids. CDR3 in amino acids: CAISQGGGYAF. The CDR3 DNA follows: TGTGCCATCAGTCAGGGGGGCGGCTACGCCTTC.

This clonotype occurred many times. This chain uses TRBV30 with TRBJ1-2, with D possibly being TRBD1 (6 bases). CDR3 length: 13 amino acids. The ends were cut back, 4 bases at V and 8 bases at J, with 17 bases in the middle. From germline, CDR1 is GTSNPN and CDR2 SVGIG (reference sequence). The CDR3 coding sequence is TGTGCCTGGATCCGGGGGAACAGGGTCGGCTACACCTTC. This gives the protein CAWIRGNRVGYTF.

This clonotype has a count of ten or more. The CDR3 region has the DNA TGTGCCACATCTAGCGGGGGGGCTATTGAGCAGTTCTTC. This translates into CATSSGGAIEQFF. The chain combines TRBV2 with TRBJ2-1; 12 nucleotides agree with TRBD2. The trim removed 10 bases at V and 9 bases at J, leaving 7 bases unmatched. Germline lookup yields CDR1 SNHLY and CDR2 FYNNEI. There are 13 residues in the CDR3.

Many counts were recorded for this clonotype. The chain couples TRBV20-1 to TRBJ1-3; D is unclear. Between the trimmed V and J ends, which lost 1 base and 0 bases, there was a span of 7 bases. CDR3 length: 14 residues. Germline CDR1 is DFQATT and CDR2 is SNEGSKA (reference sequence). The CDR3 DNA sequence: TGCAGTGCTAGAGGGTCCGTCTCTGGAAACACCATATATTTT. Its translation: CSARGSVSGNTIYF.

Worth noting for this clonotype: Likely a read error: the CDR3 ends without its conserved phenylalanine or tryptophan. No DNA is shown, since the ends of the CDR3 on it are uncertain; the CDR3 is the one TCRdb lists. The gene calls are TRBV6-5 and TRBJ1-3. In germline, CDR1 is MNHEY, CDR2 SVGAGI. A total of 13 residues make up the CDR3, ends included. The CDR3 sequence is CASSYRAGNTTYL.

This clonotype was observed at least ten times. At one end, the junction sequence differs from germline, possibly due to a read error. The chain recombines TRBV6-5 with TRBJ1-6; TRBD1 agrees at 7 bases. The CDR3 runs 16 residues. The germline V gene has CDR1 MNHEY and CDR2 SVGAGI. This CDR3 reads CASSHSTGPGGSPLHF. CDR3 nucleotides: TGTGCCAGCAGTCACTCGACAGGGCCTGGGGGATCACCCCTCCACTTT.

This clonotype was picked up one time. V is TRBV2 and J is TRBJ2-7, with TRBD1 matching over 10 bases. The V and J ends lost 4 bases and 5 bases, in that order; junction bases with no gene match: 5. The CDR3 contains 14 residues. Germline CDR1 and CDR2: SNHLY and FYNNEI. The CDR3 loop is CASSAGQGVDEQYF. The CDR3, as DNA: TGTGCCAGCAGTGCTGGACAGGGGGTGGACGAGCAGTACTTC.

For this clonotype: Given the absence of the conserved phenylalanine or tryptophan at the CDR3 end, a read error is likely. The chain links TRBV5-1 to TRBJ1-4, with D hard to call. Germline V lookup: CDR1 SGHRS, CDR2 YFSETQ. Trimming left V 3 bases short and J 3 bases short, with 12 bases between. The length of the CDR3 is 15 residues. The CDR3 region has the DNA TGCGCCAGCAGCTCCAGGTCCGCCGCTAATGAAAAACTGTTTTCT. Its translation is CASSSRSAANEKLFS.

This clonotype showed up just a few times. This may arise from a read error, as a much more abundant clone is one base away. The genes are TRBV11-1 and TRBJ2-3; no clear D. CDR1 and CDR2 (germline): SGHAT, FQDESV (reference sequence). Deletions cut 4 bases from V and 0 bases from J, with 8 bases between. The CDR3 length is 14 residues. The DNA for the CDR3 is TGTGCCAGCAGCTCAGCCATAAGCACAGATACGCAGTATTTT. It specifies CASSSAISTDTQYF.

The CDR3 bases are TGTGCCAGCAGGATCCGGCTAGCGGGCAGCAATGAGCAGTATTTT. As protein: CASRIRLAGSNEQYF. The J gene is TRBJ2-3, the V gene TRBV27; 8 nucleotides line up with TRBD2. The ends lost 6 bases at V and 11 bases at J; junction bases unmatched: 16. Germline CDR1 MNHEY, CDR2 SMNVEV (reference sequence). The CDR3 spans 15 residues.

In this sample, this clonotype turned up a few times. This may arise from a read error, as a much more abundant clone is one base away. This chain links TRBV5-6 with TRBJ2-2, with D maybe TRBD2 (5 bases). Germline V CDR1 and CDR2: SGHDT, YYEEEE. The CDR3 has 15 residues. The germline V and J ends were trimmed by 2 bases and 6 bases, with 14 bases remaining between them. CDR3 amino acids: CASSFWAADSGELFF. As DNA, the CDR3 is TGTGCCAGCAGCTTTTGGGCAGCGGATTCCGGGGAGCTGTTTTTT.

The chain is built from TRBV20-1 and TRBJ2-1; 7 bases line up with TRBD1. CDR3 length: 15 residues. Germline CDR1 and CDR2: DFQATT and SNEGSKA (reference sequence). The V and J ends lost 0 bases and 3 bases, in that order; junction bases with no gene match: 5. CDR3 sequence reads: CSARDPGQIYNEQFF. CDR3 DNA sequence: TGCAGTGCTAGAGACCCGGGACAGATCTACAATGAGCAGTTCTTC.

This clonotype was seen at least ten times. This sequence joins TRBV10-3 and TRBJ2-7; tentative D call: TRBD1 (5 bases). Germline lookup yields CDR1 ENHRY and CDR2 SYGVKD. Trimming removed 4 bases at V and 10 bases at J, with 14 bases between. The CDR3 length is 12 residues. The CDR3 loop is CAISVDTSGQYF. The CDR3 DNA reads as TGTGCCATCAGTGTGGACACGTCCGGTCAGTACTTC.

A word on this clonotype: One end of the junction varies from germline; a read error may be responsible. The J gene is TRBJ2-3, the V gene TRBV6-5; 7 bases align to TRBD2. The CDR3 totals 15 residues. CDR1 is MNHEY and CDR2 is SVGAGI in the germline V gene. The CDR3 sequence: CASSHSGRATDTQYF. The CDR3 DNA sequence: TGTGCCAGCAGTCACTCGGGGAGGGCCACAGATACGCAGTATTTT.

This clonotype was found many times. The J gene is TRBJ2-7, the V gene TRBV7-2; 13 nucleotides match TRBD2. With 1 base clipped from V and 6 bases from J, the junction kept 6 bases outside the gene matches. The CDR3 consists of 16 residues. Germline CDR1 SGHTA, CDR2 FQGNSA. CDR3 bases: TGTGCCAGCAGCTTAGATCCGGGACTAGCGGGGCGCGAGCAGTACTTC. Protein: CASSLDPGLAGREQYF.

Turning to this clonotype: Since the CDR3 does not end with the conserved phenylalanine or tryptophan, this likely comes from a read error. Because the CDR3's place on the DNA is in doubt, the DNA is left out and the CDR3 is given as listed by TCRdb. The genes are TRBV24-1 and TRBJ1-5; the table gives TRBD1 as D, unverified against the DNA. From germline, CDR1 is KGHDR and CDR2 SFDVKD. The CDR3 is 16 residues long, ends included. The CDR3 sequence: CATSAGDLYSNQPQHL.

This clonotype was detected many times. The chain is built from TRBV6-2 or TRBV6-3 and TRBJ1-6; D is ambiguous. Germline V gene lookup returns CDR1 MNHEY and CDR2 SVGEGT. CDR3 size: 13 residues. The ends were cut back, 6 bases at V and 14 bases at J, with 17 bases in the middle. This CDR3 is CASRLRQISALHF. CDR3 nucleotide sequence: TGTGCCAGCAGGCTCCGCCAGATCTCGGCCCTCCACTTT.

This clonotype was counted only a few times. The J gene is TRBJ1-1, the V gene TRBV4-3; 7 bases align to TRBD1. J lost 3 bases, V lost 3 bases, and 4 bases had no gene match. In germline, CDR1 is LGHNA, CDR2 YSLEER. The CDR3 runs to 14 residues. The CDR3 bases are TGCGCCAGCAGCCAGGGAGACAGGGACACTGAAGCTTTCTTT. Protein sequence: CASSQGDRDTEAFF.

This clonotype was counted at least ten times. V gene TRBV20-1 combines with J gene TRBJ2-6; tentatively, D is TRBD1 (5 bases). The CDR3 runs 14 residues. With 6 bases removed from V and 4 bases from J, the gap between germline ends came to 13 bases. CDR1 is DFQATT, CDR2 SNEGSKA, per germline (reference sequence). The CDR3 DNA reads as TGCAGTGCCACGGCAGGGTCCGGGGCCAACGTCCTGACTTTC. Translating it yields CSATAGSGANVLTF.